The 27 T cell receptor beta chains given below trace back to one sample, sequenced in a study of shared clonotypes between healthy human individuals. Profiling relied on immunoSEQ multiplex PCR, and the TCRdb table lists in-frame clones only, not all of them. The data hold roughly 2 million clones, with about 94% observed a single time. The naive CD8 fraction comprised CD45RO-negative cells positively selected for CCR7 and excluded terminally differentiated effector memory CD45RA+ cells. The specimen sequenced was naive CD8+ T cells sorted from blood. All receptors come from a man aged 18 to 30 in good health.

The chain couples TRBV11-2 to TRBJ1-4; TRBD1 might be the D (5 bases). The length of the CDR3 is 15 residues. V was clipped by 5 bases and J by 6 bases, with 16 bases between them. Germline V gene lookup returns CDR1 SGHAT and CDR2 FQNNGV. The CDR3 loop reads CASSGETEADEKLFF. The CDR3 DNA is TGTGCCAGCAGCGGCGAGACAGAAGCAGATGAAAAACTGTTTTTT.

V and J are TRBV9 and TRBJ1-2; D unclear. The CDR3 has 14 residues. Germline CDR1 and CDR2: SGDLS and YYNGEE. Trimming took 0 bases from V and 4 from J, leaving 10 bases between them. CDR3 region: CASSVGAGSYGYTF. CDR3 coding DNA: TGTGCCAGCAGCGTAGGGGCAGGATCCTATGGCTACACCTTC.

Regarding this clone: This same CDR3 is encoded by further DNA sequences in the sample. The genes are TRBV28 and TRBJ1-4; 9 nucleotides agree with TRBD1. Germline CDR1 reads MDHEN; CDR2 reads SYDVKM. The CDR3 contains 14 residues. Unmatched junction bases numbered 7, after V lost 6 bases and J lost 8 bases. DNA for the CDR3: TGTGCCAGCAGCCTACAGGGGGCAGGAGAAAAACTGTTTTTT. Protein: CASSLQGAGEKLFF.

This chain connects TRBV4-3 to TRBJ2-7, with 10 bases lining up with TRBD1. Unmatched junction bases numbered 4, after V lost 2 bases and J lost 3 bases. The CDR3 runs 15 residues. Looked up from germline, CDR1 is LGHNA and CDR2 is YSLEER. The CDR3 DNA reads TGCGCCAGCAGCCAAATGACAGGGGGCATCTACGAGCAGTACTTC. Residues: CASSQMTGGIYEQYF.

This chain links TRBV27 with TRBJ1-1, with D possibly TRBD1 on 5 matching bases. The CDR3 is 15 residues long. Trimming stripped 5 bases from V and 1 base from J, with 14 bases between. Germline V lookup: CDR1 MNHEY, CDR2 SMNVEV (reference sequence). As DNA, the CDR3 is TGTGCCAGCAGTAACTGGACGGGGGAGAACACTGAAGCTTTCTTT. It translates to CASSNWTGENTEAFF.

The chain carries TRBV5-6 and TRBJ2-2; 9 bases fit TRBD1. This CDR3 spans 16 amino acids. Germline V gene sequence: CDR1 SGHDT, CDR2 YYEEEE. The ends lost 1 base at V and 4 bases at J; junction bases unmatched: 5. The CDR3 nucleotides read TGTGCCAGCAGCTTGTATGTGACAGGGGGCACCGGGGAGCTGTTTTTT. Translation: CASSLYVTGGTGELFF.

The CDR3, as DNA: TGCGCCAGCAGCTACGGAGGAGGGACAGGGGACTACGAGCAGTACTTC. Translated: CASSYGGGTGDYEQYF. The chain is built from TRBV4-1 and TRBJ2-7; 10 bases fit TRBD1. CDR3 length equals 16 residues. Germline V gene data show CDR1 as MGHRA and CDR2 as YSYEKL. Trimming took 5 bases from V and 3 from J; bases not matched to a gene: 10.

Comment on this clone: Distinct nucleotide sequences in the sample also encode this CDR3. V and J are TRBV18 and TRBJ2-7; TRBD1 matches at 11 bases. Germline CDR1 reads KGHSH; CDR2 reads LQKENI. This CDR3 comprises 14 residues. Trimming removed 3 bases from V and 6 bases from J; junction bases left unmatched: 4. The CDR3 nucleotides are TGTGCCAGCTCACCCCCCGGGACAGGGGGCGAGCAGTACTTC. This codes for CASSPPGTGGEQYF. Complete variable domain (other parts from reference TRBV18 and TRBJ2-7): NAGVMQNPRHLVRRRGQEARLRCSPMKGHSHVYWYRQLPEEGLKFMVYLQKENIIDESGMPKERFSAEFPKEGPSILRIQQVVRGDSAAYFCASSPPGTGGEQYFGPGTRLTVT.

The table lists this clone with a count of one. V and J are TRBV27 and TRBJ2-7; D perhaps matches TRBD2 (5 bases). Germline V gene data show CDR1 as MNHEY and CDR2 as SMNVEV (reference sequence). This CDR3 is 15 amino acids long. V lost 2 bases and J lost 5, with 16 bases in between. CDR3 sequence: CASSLRDSSMNEQYF. CDR3 DNA: TGTGCCAGCAGTTTACGGGATTCGTCTATGAACGAGCAGTACTTC.

This chain joins TRBV10-3 and TRBJ2-5; 14 positions agree with TRBD2. Germline V lookup: CDR1 ENHRY, CDR2 SYGVKD. CDR3 length equals 14 residues. Trimming took 10 bases from V and 4 from J; bases not matched to a gene: 5. The CDR3 loop is CASRLAGGTETQYF. The CDR3, as DNA: TGTGCCAGTCGACTAGCGGGAGGGACAGAGACCCAGTACTTC.

V gene TRBV4-1 combines with J gene TRBJ2-1; D is perhaps TRBD2 (6 bases). The CDR3 has 13 residues. In germline, CDR1 is MGHRA, CDR2 YSYEKL. V was trimmed by 4 bases and J by 10 bases, leaving 14 bases between them. CDR3 protein: CASSPIRGIEQFF. CDR3 coding DNA: TGCGCCAGCAGCCCCATACGGGGGATCGAGCAGTTCTTC.

This chain joins TRBV5-1 and TRBJ1-5, with D unresolved. There are 15 residues in the CDR3. From germline, CDR1 is SGHRS and CDR2 YFSETQ. V was shortened by 5 bases and J by 0 bases, with 12 bases between the two germline ends. CDR3 sequence reads: CASSPGPYSNQPQHF. The DNA for the CDR3 is TGCGCCAGCAGTCCTGGACCATATAGCAATCAGCCCCAGCATTTT.

The V gene is TRBV5-4, the J gene TRBJ2-3; 9 positions match TRBD1. The CDR3 is 16 residues long. With V trimmed by 1 base and J by 4 bases, 7 bases remained unmatched. The germline CDR1 and CDR2 sequences are SGHNT and YYREEE (reference sequence). CDR3 nucleotide sequence: TGTGCCAGCAGCTTGAAGTGGGGACAGGGTTCAGATACGCAGTATTTT. Amino acid sequence: CASSLKWGQGSDTQYF.

A word on this clone: The sample contains more than one DNA sequence encoding this CDR3. This rearrangement joins TRBV6-6 to TRBJ1-2; perhaps TRBD1 as D (5 bases). Trimming pared 5 bases from V and 4 bases from J, leaving 11 bases between. The CDR3 spans 13 residues. Germline V lookup: CDR1 MNHNY, CDR2 SVGAGI (reference sequence). CDR3: CASSPDRAYGYTF. The CDR3 region has the DNA TGTGCCAGCAGTCCCGACAGAGCCTATGGCTACACCTTC.

The chain joins TRBV6-5 to TRBJ2-5; 9 bases align to TRBD2. The CDR3 length is 14 residues. Trimming cost V 5 bases and J 5 bases; bases outside gene matches: 6. Per the germline V gene, CDR1 is MNHEY and CDR2 is SVGAGI. The CDR3 is CASSLAGRMETQYF. Written as DNA, the CDR3 is TGTGCCAGCAGTCTAGCGGGACGAATGGAGACCCAGTACTTC.

The chain couples TRBV27 to TRBJ2-5; TRBD2 matches at 12 bases. Germline assignment: CDR1 MNHEY and CDR2 SMNVEV (reference sequence). V dropped 7 bases and J dropped 4; count of bases not matched to a gene: 13. The length of the CDR3 is 17 residues. CDR3 protein: CASTPVLAGGPAETQYF. CDR3 DNA: TGTGCCAGCACCCCGGTGCTAGCGGGAGGGCCCGCAGAGACCCAGTACTTC.

V gene TRBV19 combines with J gene TRBJ1-2, with a weak D call TRBD1 (6 bases). CDR1 and CDR2 (germline): LNHDA, SQIVND (reference sequence). V gave up 1 base and J gave up 3 bases, with 9 bases separating them. The length of the CDR3 is 14 residues. The CDR3 DNA sequence: TGTGCCAGTAGTATAGTGGACAGACACTATGGCTACACCTTC. It is translated as CASSIVDRHYGYTF.

This clone was recorded once. J is TRBJ1-2 and V is TRBV11-2, with D hard to call. Germline CDR1 and CDR2: SGHAT and FQNNGV. The CDR3 loop spans 13 amino acids. Trimming left V 1 base short and J 2 bases short, with 5 bases between. The CDR3 DNA follows: TGTGCCAGCAGCTTAGCACAGAACTATGGCTACACCTTC. Encoded protein: CASSLAQNYGYTF.

This chain connects TRBV7-2 to TRBJ2-7; D unclear. Trimming cost V 1 base and J 5 bases, with 21 bases left between them. The CDR3 runs to 17 residues. Germline-derived CDR1 and CDR2 are SGHTA and FQGNSA. CDR3 sequence: CASSLVTFSGIDDEQYF. Here the CDR3 DNA reads TGTGCCAGCAGCTTAGTAACATTCTCGGGTATTGACGACGAGCAGTACTTC. Variable domain in full (rest from reference TRBV7-2 and TRBJ2-7): GAGVSQSPSNKVTEKGKDVELRCDPISGHTALYWYRQSLGQGLEFLIYFQGNSAPDKSGLPSDRFSAERTGGSVSTLTIQRTQQEDSAVYLCASSLVTFSGIDDEQYFGPGTRLTVT.

V is TRBV5-1 and J is TRBJ2-3; D remains unclear. V lost 5 bases to trimming and J lost 4 bases, with 8 bases between them. CDR1 and CDR2 (germline): SGHRS, YFSETQ. CDR3 length: 12 amino acids. The CDR3 DNA reads TGCGCCAGCAGACAGAGCCCAGATACGCAGTATTTT. Translation: CASRQSPDTQYF.

The rearrangement uses TRBV19 and TRBJ2-1, with a tentative D call TRBD1 (8 bases). The CDR3 spans 15 residues. Trimming stripped 3 bases from V and 15 bases from J, with 24 bases between. The germline gives CDR1 LNHDA, CDR2 SQIVND (reference sequence). CDR3 protein: CASSIGQGWSSGGFF. CDR3 in DNA: TGTGCCAGTAGTATCGGACAGGGATGGTCTTCGGGAGGGTTCTTC.

The V and J genes are TRBV7-8 and TRBJ2-7; D perhaps matches TRBD2 (6 bases). Trimming took off 2 bases at V and 2 bases at J, with 16 bases between the two ends. Germline CDR1 reads SGHVS; CDR2 reads FQNEAQ. The CDR3 has 16 amino acids. The CDR3 DNA sequence: TGTGCCAGCAGCTTATCCGGGGAGGTCAGAACCTACGAGCAGTACTTC. Translation: CASSLSGEVRTYEQYF.

This clone appeared once. The CDR3 nucleotides are TGTGCCTGGATGGTCGGGACGGGGTACAATGAGCAGTTCTTC. Its protein is CAWMVGTGYNEQFF. V usage is TRBV30 and J usage is TRBJ2-1; perhaps D is TRBD1 or TRBD2 (5 bases each). Trimming pared 4 bases from V and 4 bases from J, leaving 14 bases between. The CDR3 is 14 residues long. Germline CDR1 reads GTSNPN; CDR2 reads SVGIG (reference sequence). Complete variable domain (other parts from reference TRBV30 and TRBJ2-1): SQTIHQWPATLVQPVGSPLSLECTVEGTSNPNLYWYRQAAGRGLQLLFYSVGIGQISSEVPQNLSASRPQDRQFILSSKKLLLSDSGFYLCAWMVGTGYNEQFFGPGTRLTVL.

J is TRBJ2-5 and V is TRBV30, with D tentatively TRBD1 (6 bases). Looked up from germline, CDR1 is GTSNPN and CDR2 is SVGIG (reference sequence). The CDR3 is 15 amino acids. The V and J ends lost 0 bases and 5 bases respectively, with 16 bases between them. The CDR3 loop reads CAWSVGALIGETQYF. The CDR3 DNA follows: TGTGCCTGGAGTGTGGGGGCTTTAATCGGTGAGACCCAGTACTTC.

The chain links TRBV6-1 to TRBJ2-1, with D possibly TRBD1 on 6 matching bases. Germline V CDR1 and CDR2: MNHNS, SASEGT. The CDR3 runs to 14 residues. V lost 4 bases to trimming and J lost 7 bases, with 14 bases between them. The CDR3 nucleotides are TGTGCCAGCAGTGGGGGACACCCCCTGAATGAGCAGTTCTTC. It encodes CASSGGHPLNEQFF.

This clone was seen only once. J is TRBJ2-5 and V is TRBV30; a weak D match, TRBD2 (5 bases). CDR3 size: 13 residues. V was clipped by 0 bases and J by 5 bases, with 10 bases between them. Per the germline V gene, CDR1 is GTSNPN and CDR2 is SVGIG (reference sequence). The CDR3 reads CAWSVGPGETQYF. CDR3 bases: TGTGCCTGGAGTGTAGGGCCGGGGGAGACCCAGTACTTC.

The chain couples TRBV29-1 to TRBJ2-3, with 8 bases lining up with TRBD1. Germline trimming cut 3 bases from V and 1 base from J; bases unmatched to any gene: 9. Germline CDR1 SQVTM, CDR2 ANQGSEA. The CDR3 runs to 16 residues. The CDR3 DNA reads as TGCAGCGTTGAGCGACAGGGGTTCCCAGGCACAGATACGCAGTATTTT. Its translation is CSVERQGFPGTDTQYF.